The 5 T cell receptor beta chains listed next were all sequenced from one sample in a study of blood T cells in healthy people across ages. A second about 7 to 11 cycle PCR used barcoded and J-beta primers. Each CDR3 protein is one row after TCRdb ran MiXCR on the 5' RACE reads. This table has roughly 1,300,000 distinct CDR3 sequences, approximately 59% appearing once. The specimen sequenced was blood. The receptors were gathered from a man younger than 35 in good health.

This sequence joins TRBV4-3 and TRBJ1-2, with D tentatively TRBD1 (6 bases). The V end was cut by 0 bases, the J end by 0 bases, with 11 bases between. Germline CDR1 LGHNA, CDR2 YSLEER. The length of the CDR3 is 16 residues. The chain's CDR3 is CASSQEAGAANYGYTF. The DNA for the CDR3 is TGCGCCAGCAGCCAAGAAGCAGGGGCAGCTAACTATGGCTACACCTTC.

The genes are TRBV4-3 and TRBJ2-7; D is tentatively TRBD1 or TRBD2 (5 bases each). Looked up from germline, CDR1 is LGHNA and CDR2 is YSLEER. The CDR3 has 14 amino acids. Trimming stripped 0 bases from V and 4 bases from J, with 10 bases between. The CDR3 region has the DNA TGCGCCAGCAGCCAAGAGGTAGAGGGGTACGAGCAGTACTTC. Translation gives CASSQEVEGYEQYF.

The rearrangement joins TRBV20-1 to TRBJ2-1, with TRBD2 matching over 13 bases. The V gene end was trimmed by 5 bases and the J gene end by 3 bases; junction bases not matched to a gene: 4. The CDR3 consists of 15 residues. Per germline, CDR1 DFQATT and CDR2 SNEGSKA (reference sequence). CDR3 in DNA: TGCAGTGCTTCCGGACTAGCGGGAGTCTACAATGAGCAGTTCTTC. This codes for CSASGLAGVYNEQFF.

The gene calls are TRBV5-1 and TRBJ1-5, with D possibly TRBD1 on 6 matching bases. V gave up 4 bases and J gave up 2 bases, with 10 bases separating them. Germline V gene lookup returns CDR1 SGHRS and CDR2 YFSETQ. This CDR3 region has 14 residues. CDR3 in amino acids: CASSTSGGNQPQHF. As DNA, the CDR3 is TGCGCCAGCAGCACCTCAGGGGGCAATCAGCCCCAGCATTTT.

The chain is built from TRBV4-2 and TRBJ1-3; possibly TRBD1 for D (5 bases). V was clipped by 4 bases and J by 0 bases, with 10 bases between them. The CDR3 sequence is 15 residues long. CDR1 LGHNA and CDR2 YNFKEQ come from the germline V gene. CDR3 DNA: TGTGCCAGCAGCCCCGGGGGGGTCTCTGGAAACACCATATATTTT. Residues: CASSPGGVSGNTIYF.